This T cell receptor beta chain was sequenced in a study of lymphopenia after photon versus proton radiotherapy. As for this clone: The antigen is unknown. At one end, the junction sequence differs from germline, possibly due to a read error.

CDR1 and CDR2 (germline): SSHAT, FNYEAQ (reference sequence). This CDR3 spans 16 amino acids. Study-wide findings and caveats: Under photons, naive T cells and diversity fell while effector/memory populations rose. Authors raise, but do not show, better survival with proton therapy.

Measured with immunoSEQ multiplex PCR; TCRdb has only the in-frame clones, and not every one. The table lists about 70,000 clones, 75% to 90% of them singletons. The chain couples TRBV7-7 to TRBJ2-5; 8 bases match TRBD1. This receptor was taken from a man of 80 years or more with esophageal cancer. The sequenced sample was peripheral blood, obtained from a patient treated with proton-based radiotherapy. The CDR3 sequence: CASSLAPQGAGETQYF. CDR3 nucleotides: TGTGCTAGCAGCTTAGCGCCGCAGGGGGCCGGGGAGACCCAGTACTTC.